These T cell receptor beta chains were read from a single sample in a study of T cell changes during pregnancy in multiple sclerosis. The assay was immunoSEQ multiplex PCR, and TCRdb's table has in-frame clones only and misses some. The table shows some 58,000 clones, with approximately 96% occurring only once. The specimen comprised CD8+ T cells from peripheral blood mononuclear cells, sampled after pregnancy. The receptors come from a female donor with multiple sclerosis, enrolled in a pregnancy study. Both conserved end residues are part of each CDR3. The D gene is left open where the match is weak. The listing skips clone size in some rows; elsewhere it reads once, few, many or a size class.

abundance: -; j_gene: TRBJ2-5; d_gene: TRBD2; v_gene: TRBV9; CDR3aa: CASSVIAGGPPTAQYF; CDR3nt: TGTGCCAGCAGCGTGATAGCGGGAGGCCCGCCTACGGCCCAGTACTTC
abundance: -; j_gene: TRBJ1-1; d_gene: -; v_gene: TRBV28; CDR3aa: CASSSLLLDSPTEAFF; CDR3nt: TGTGCCAGCAGTTCGCTTCTTTTGGACAGTCCAACTGAAGCTTTCTTT
abundance: -; j_gene: TRBJ2-2; d_gene: TRBD1; v_gene: TRBV6-5; CDR3aa: CASSPGTANTGELFF; CDR3nt: TGTGCCAGCAGTCCCGGGACAGCGAACACCGGGGAGCTGTTTTTT
abundance: -; j_gene: TRBJ2-1; d_gene: -; v_gene: TRBV7-9; CDR3aa: CASSFGGAYNEQFF; CDR3nt: TGTGCCAGCAGCTTCGGAGGGGCCTACAATGAGCAGTTCTTC
abundance: few; j_gene: TRBJ2-7; d_gene: -; v_gene: TRBV4-1; CDR3aa: CASSHGNEQYF; CDR3nt: TGCGCCAGCAGCCACGGTAACGAGCAGTACTTC
abundance: once; j_gene: TRBJ1-2; d_gene: TRBD1; v_gene: TRBV28; CDR3aa: CASSSGQGNYGYTF; CDR3nt: TGTGCCAGCAGTTCCGGACAGGGTAACTATGGCTACACCTTC
abundance: -; j_gene: TRBJ2-2; d_gene: -; v_gene: TRBV2; CDR3aa: CASSAGQNTGELFF; CDR3nt: TGTGCCAGCAGTGCGGGACAGAACACCGGGGAGCTGTTTTTT
abundance: -; j_gene: TRBJ1-1; d_gene: -; v_gene: TRBV25-1; CDR3aa: CASSAGTYEAFF; CDR3nt: TGTGCCAGCAGTGCCGGGACATATGAAGCTTTCTTT
abundance: once; j_gene: TRBJ2-2; d_gene: TRBD2; v_gene: TRBV27; CDR3aa: CASSAGLAGPTGELFF; CDR3nt: TGTGCCAGCAGTGCCGGACTAGCGGGGCCCACCGGGGAGCTGTTTTTT
abundance: -; j_gene: TRBJ2-7; d_gene: TRBD2; v_gene: TRBV27; CDR3aa: CASSLGSGEGREQYF; CDR3nt: TGTGCCAGCAGTTTAGGCTCGGGGGAGGGTCGAGAGCAGTACTTC
abundance: -; j_gene: TRBJ2-6; d_gene: -; v_gene: TRBV4-1; CDR3aa: CASSQGLSGANVLTF; CDR3nt: TGCGCCAGCAGCCAAGGACTGTCTGGGGCCAACGTCCTGACTTTC
abundance: -; j_gene: TRBJ2-1; d_gene: TRBD1; v_gene: TRBV4-2; CDR3aa: CASSVGQGKNEQFF; CDR3nt: TGTGCCAGCAGCGTTGGACAGGGGAAGAATGAGCAGTTCTTC
abundance: -; j_gene: TRBJ2-2; d_gene: -; v_gene: TRBV9; CDR3aa: CASSVAQDFPFTGELFF; CDR3nt: TGTGCCAGCAGCGTAGCCCAGGACTTTCCTTTCACCGGGGAGCTGTTTTTT
abundance: -; j_gene: TRBJ2-5; d_gene: -; v_gene: TRBV28; CDR3aa: CASTLTTGIETQYF; CDR3nt: TGTGCCAGCACTCTTACAACAGGGATCGAGACCCAGTACTTC
abundance: -; j_gene: TRBJ2-7; d_gene: TRBD1; v_gene: TRBV27; CDR3aa: CASTPGKTGVNEQYF; CDR3nt: TGTGCCAGCACCCCTGGGAAGACAGGGGTCAACGAGCAGTACTTC
abundance: -; j_gene: TRBJ2-2; d_gene: TRBD2; v_gene: TRBV5-4; CDR3aa: CASSGLGLAGVTGELFF; CDR3nt: TGTGCCAGCAGCGGACTAGGACTAGCGGGAGTTACCGGGGAGCTGTTTTTT
abundance: -; j_gene: TRBJ2-1; d_gene: TRBD2; v_gene: TRBV5-1; CDR3aa: CASSLVASGSSYNEQFF; CDR3nt: TGCGCCAGCAGCTTGGTGGCTAGCGGGAGCTCCTACAATGAGCAGTTCTTC
abundance: -; j_gene: TRBJ2-1; d_gene: -; v_gene: TRBV7-3; CDR3aa: CASSLRGREAYNEQFF; CDR3nt: TGTGCCAGCAGCTTAAGGGGCAGAGAAGCTTACAATGAGCAGTTCTTC
abundance: -; j_gene: TRBJ2-7; d_gene: -; v_gene: TRBV5-1; CDR3aa: CASSPGRGGGLPVEQYF; CDR3nt: TGCGCCAGCAGCCCGGGCCGAGGCGGAGGCCTGCCGGTAGAGCAGTACTTC
abundance: -; j_gene: TRBJ2-7; d_gene: TRBD2; v_gene: TRBV28; CDR3aa: CASSLEAGGYYEQYF; CDR3nt: TGTGCCAGCAGCCTTGAGGCGGGAGGCTACTACGAGCAGTACTTC
abundance: -; j_gene: TRBJ2-1; d_gene: -; v_gene: TRBV4-2; CDR3aa: CASSPSVALSYNEQFF; CDR3nt: TGTGCCAGCAGCCCTAGCGTCGCACTCTCCTACAATGAGCAGTTCTTC
abundance: -; j_gene: TRBJ2-7; d_gene: -; v_gene: TRBV27; CDR3aa: CASSATGLGYEQYF; CDR3nt: TGTGCCAGCAGTGCCACAGGGCTCGGCTACGAGCAGTACTTC
abundance: -; j_gene: TRBJ2-1; d_gene: -; v_gene: TRBV5-4; CDR3aa: CASNEAGAYNEQFF; CDR3nt: TGTGCCAGCAACGAAGCGGGTGCTTACAATGAGCAGTTCTTC
abundance: -; j_gene: TRBJ2-1; d_gene: TRBD2; v_gene: TRBV9; CDR3aa: CASSATSGRETEQFF; CDR3nt: TGTGCCAGCAGCGCAACTAGCGGGAGAGAGACTGAGCAGTTCTTC
abundance: -; j_gene: TRBJ1-3; d_gene: TRBD1; v_gene: TRBV7-6; CDR3aa: CTSSLDRLNTIYF; CDR3nt: TGTACCAGCAGCTTGGACAGGCTGAACACCATATATTTT
abundance: -; j_gene: TRBJ2-1; d_gene: -; v_gene: TRBV13; CDR3aa: CASSLRTDSSYNEQFF; CDR3nt: TGTGCCAGCAGCTTACGGACTGATAGCTCCTACAATGAGCAGTTCTTC
abundance: once; j_gene: TRBJ2-4; d_gene: TRBD2; v_gene: TRBV9; CDR3aa: CASSVGSLAGGKNIQYF; CDR3nt: TGTGCCAGCAGCGTCGGAAGCCTAGCGGGAGGTAAAAACATTCAGTACTTC
abundance: -; j_gene: TRBJ2-7; d_gene: TRBD2; v_gene: TRBV6-1; CDR3aa: CASSERGLAGNYEQYF; CDR3nt: TGTGCCAGCAGTGAAAGGGGACTAGCGGGAAATTACGAGCAGTACTTC
abundance: -; j_gene: TRBJ2-1; d_gene: -; v_gene: TRBV28; CDR3aa: CASSLPQKSSYNEQFF; CDR3nt: TGTGCCAGCAGTTTACCACAGAAGAGCTCCTACAATGAGCAGTTCTTC
abundance: large; j_gene: TRBJ1-1; d_gene: -; v_gene: TRBV29-1; CDR3aa: CSVDSQDEAFF; CDR3nt: TGCAGCGTTGATTCGCAGGATGAAGCTTTCTTT
abundance: once; j_gene: TRBJ2-7; d_gene: TRBD1; v_gene: TRBV5-6; CDR3aa: CASSFPGQRYEQYF; CDR3nt: TGTGCCAGCAGCTTCCCGGGACAGCGATACGAGCAGTACTTC
abundance: few; j_gene: TRBJ1-2; d_gene: -; v_gene: TRBV29-1; CDR3aa: CSVDRVFSF; CDR3nt: TGCAGCGTAGACAGAGTGTTCTCCTTC
abundance: -; j_gene: TRBJ1-5; d_gene: TRBD1; v_gene: TRBV2; CDR3aa: CASSDWGQNDPQHF; CDR3nt: TGTGCCAGCAGTGATTGGGGACAGAACGATCCCCAGCATTTT
abundance: -; j_gene: TRBJ1-2; d_gene: -; v_gene: TRBV27; CDR3aa: CASSLDGANYGYTF; CDR3nt: TGTGCCAGCAGTTTAGACGGAGCTAACTATGGCTACACCTTC
abundance: -; j_gene: TRBJ2-1; d_gene: -; v_gene: TRBV2; CDR3aa: CASSELSPGNEQFF; CDR3nt: TGTGCCAGCAGTGAACTCTCCCCCGGCAATGAGCAGTTCTTC
abundance: -; j_gene: TRBJ2-1; d_gene: -; v_gene: TRBV4-2; CDR3aa: CASSQVDGSPYNEQFF; CDR3nt: TGTGCCAGCAGCCAAGTGGACGGGAGCCCCTACAATGAGCAGTTCTTC
abundance: once; j_gene: TRBJ2-2; d_gene: -; v_gene: TRBV28; CDR3aa: CASILREGGTGELFF; CDR3nt: TGTGCCAGCATCTTAAGGGAAGGGGGCACCGGGGAGCTGTTTTTT
abundance: -; j_gene: TRBJ2-3; d_gene: -; v_gene: TRBV7-9; CDR3aa: CASSLGGSGFTDTQYF; CDR3nt: TGTGCCAGCAGCTTAGGTGGTAGCGGATTCACAGATACGCAGTATTTT
abundance: -; j_gene: TRBJ2-2; d_gene: -; v_gene: TRBV4-1; CDR3aa: CASSQAGSRTGELFF; CDR3nt: TGCGCCAGCAGCCAGGCGGGGAGCCGGACCGGGGAGCTGTTTTTT
abundance: -; j_gene: TRBJ1-5; d_gene: -; v_gene: TRBV7-8; CDR3aa: CASSKIETLAEPQHF; CDR3nt: TGTGCCAGCAGCAAAATAGAGACCTTGGCGGAGCCCCAGCATTTT
abundance: -; j_gene: TRBJ2-7; d_gene: TRBD1; v_gene: TRBV5-1; CDR3aa: CASSLGGTGAREQYF; CDR3nt: TGCGCCAGCAGCTTGGGTGGGACAGGGGCGAGGGAGCAGTACTTC
abundance: -; j_gene: TRBJ1-5; d_gene: -; v_gene: TRBV19; CDR3aa: CASLANGNQPQHF; CDR3nt: TGTGCCAGCCTAGCAAATGGCAATCAGCCCCAGCATTTT
abundance: few; j_gene: TRBJ2-7; d_gene: -; v_gene: TRBV7-9; CDR3aa: CASSDISPVPKSYEQYF; CDR3nt: TGTGCCAGCAGCGACATTTCCCCAGTTCCCAAATCCTACGAGCAGTACTTC
abundance: -; j_gene: TRBJ1-1; d_gene: TRBD1; v_gene: TRBV11-1; CDR3aa: CASSLSGGPLTEAFF; CDR3nt: TGTGCCAGCAGCTTATCAGGGGGTCCTTTAACTGAAGCTTTCTTT
abundance: -; j_gene: TRBJ2-3; d_gene: -; v_gene: TRBV5-5; CDR3aa: CASSFGLSSTDTQYF; CDR3nt: TGTGCCAGCAGCTTCGGACTGTCTAGCACAGATACGCAGTATTTT
abundance: -; j_gene: TRBJ1-1; d_gene: TRBD1; v_gene: TRBV9; CDR3aa: CASSVTGGTEAFF; CDR3nt: TGTGCCAGCAGCGTCACAGGGGGCACTGAAGCTTTCTTT
abundance: -; j_gene: TRBJ2-1; d_gene: TRBD2; v_gene: TRBV5-1; CDR3aa: CASSLGLAGSYNEQFF; CDR3nt: TGCGCCAGCAGCTTGGGACTAGCGGGGTCCTACAATGAGCAGTTCTTC
abundance: -; j_gene: TRBJ2-7; d_gene: TRBD2; v_gene: TRBV2; CDR3aa: CASSEPWTSASYEQYF; CDR3nt: TGTGCCAGCAGTGAACCTTGGACTAGCGCCTCCTACGAGCAGTACTTC
abundance: -; j_gene: TRBJ2-2; d_gene: -; v_gene: TRBV15; CDR3aa: CATSLAGSWGGGELFF; CDR3nt: TGTGCCACCAGCCTAGCCGGGAGTTGGGGCGGCGGGGAGCTGTTTTTT
abundance: once; j_gene: TRBJ2-5; d_gene: TRBD2; v_gene: TRBV27; CDR3aa: CASSSPSSGRAVETQYF; CDR3nt: TGTGCCAGCAGTTCCCCCTCTAGCGGGAGGGCCGTAGAGACCCAGTACTTC
abundance: once; j_gene: TRBJ2-7; d_gene: TRBD2; v_gene: TRBV2; CDR3aa: CASSVPTSGLYEQYF; CDR3nt: TGTGCCAGCAGTGTCCCGACTAGCGGGCTCTACGAGCAGTACTTC